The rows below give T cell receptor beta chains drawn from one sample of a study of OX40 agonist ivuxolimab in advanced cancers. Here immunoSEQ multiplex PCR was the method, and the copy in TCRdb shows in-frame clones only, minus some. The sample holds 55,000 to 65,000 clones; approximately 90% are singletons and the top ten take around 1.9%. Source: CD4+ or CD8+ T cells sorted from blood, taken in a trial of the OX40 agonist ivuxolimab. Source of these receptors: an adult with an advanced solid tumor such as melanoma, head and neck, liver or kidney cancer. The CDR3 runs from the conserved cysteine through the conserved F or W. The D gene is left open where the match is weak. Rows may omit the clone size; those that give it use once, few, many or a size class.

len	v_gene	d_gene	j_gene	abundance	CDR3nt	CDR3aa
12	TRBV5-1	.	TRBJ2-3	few	TGCGCCAGCAGTATCAGCACAGATACGCAGTATTTT	CASSISTDTQYF
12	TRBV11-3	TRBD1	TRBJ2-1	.	TGTGCCAGCAGCCGACAGGGCAATGAGCAGTTCTTC	CASSRQGNEQFF
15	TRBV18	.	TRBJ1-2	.	TGTGCCAGCTCAACCACAGGACTCGATAACTATGGCTACACCTTC	CASSTTGLDNYGYTF
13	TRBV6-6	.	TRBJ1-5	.	TGTGCCAGCAGTTACTCGATCGTTCAGCCCCAGCATTTT	CASSYSIVQPQHF
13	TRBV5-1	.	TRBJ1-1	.	TGCGCCAGCAGCTTGGGGAGAAACACTGAAGCTTTCTTT	CASSLGRNTEAFF
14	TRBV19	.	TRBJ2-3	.	TGTGCCAGTAAATGGAACACCGCCACAGATACGCAGTATTTT	CASKWNTATDTQYF
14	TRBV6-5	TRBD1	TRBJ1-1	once	TGTGCCAGCAGTCAACCGGGACAGGGGCGTGAAGCTTTCTTT	CASSQPGQGREAFF
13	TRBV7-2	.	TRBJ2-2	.	TGTGCCAGCAGCTTAGGGGACGCCGGGGAGCTGTTTTTT	CASSLGDAGELFF
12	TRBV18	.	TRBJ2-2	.	TGTGCCGCGGGGACGAACACCGGGGAGCTGTTTTTT	CAAGTNTGELFF
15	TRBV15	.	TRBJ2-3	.	TGTGCCACCAGCAGAGGGGGGGTAGGAGAGCATACGCAGTATTTT	CATSRGGVGEHTQYF
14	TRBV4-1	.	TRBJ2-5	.	TGCGCCAGCAGCCAAAACCGGGGAGTAGAGACCCAGTACTTC	CASSQNRGVETQYF